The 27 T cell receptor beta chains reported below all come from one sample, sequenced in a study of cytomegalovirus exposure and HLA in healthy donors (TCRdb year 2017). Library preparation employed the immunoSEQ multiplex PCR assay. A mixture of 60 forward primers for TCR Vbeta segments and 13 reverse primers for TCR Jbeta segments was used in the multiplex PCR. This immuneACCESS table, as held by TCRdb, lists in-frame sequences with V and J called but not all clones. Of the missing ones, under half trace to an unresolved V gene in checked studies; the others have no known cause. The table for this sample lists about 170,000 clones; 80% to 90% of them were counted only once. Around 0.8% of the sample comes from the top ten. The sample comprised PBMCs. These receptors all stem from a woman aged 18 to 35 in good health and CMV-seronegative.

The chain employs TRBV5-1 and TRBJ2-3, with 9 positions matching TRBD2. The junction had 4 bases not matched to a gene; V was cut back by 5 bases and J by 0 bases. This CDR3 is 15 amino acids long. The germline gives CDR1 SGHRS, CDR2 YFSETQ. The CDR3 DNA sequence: TGCGCCAGCAGGGCTAGCGGGATTAGCACAGATACGCAGTATTTT. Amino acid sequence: CASRASGISTDTQYF. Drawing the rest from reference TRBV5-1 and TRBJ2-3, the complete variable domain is KAGVTQTPRYLIKTRGQQVTLSCSPISGHRSVSWYQQTPGQGLQFLFEYFSETQRNKGNFPGRFSGRQFSNSRSEMNVSTLELGDSALYLCASRASGISTDTQYFGPGTRLTVL.

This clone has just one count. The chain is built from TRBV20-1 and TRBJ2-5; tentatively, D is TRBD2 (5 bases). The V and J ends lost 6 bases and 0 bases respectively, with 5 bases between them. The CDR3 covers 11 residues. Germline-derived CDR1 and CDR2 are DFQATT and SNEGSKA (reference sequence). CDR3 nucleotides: TGCAGTGCAGCGGACCAAGAGACCCAGTACTTC. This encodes CSAADQETQYF.

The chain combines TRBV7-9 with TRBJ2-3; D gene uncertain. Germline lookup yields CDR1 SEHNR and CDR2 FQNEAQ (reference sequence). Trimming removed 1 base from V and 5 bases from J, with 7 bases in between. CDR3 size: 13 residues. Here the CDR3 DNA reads TGTGCCAGCAGCTTAGTAGAGGTAGATACGCAGTATTTT. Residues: CASSLVEVDTQYF.

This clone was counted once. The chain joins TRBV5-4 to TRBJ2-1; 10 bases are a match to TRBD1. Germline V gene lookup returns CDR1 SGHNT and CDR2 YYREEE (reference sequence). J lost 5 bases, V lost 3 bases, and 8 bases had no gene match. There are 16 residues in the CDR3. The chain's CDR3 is CASSSGGTGAHNEQFF. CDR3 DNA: TGTGCCAGCAGCTCGGGCGGGACAGGGGCTCACAATGAGCAGTTCTTC.

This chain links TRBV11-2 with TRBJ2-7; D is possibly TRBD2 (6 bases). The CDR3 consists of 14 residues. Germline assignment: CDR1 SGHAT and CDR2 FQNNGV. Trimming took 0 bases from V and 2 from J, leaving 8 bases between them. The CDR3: CASSLELAAYEQYF. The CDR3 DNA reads TGTGCCAGCAGCTTAGAACTAGCCGCCTACGAGCAGTACTTC.

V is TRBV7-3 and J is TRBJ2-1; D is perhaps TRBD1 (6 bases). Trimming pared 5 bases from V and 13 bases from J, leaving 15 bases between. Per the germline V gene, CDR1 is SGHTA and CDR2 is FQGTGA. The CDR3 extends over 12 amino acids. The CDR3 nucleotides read TGTGCCAGCAGCCCAGGGGCTGGCTATCAGTTCTTC. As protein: CASSPGAGYQFF.

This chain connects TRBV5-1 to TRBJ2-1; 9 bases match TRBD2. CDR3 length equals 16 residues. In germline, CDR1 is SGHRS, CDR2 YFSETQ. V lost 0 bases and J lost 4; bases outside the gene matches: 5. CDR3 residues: CASSLAGAGGYNEQFF. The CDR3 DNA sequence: TGCGCCAGCAGCTTGGCCGGAGCGGGAGGATACAATGAGCAGTTCTTC. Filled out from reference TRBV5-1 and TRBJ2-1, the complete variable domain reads KAGVTQTPRYLIKTRGQQVTLSCSPISGHRSVSWYQQTPGQGLQFLFEYFSETQRNKGNFPGRFSGRQFSNSRSEMNVSTLELGDSALYLCASSLAGAGGYNEQFFGPGTRLTVL.

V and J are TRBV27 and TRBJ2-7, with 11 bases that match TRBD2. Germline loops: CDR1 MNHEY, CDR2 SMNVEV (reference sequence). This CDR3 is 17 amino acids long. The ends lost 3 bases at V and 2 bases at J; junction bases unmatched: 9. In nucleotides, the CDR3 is TGTGCCAGCAGTTTTCGACCGGGGACTAGCGGAACCTACGAGCAGTACTTC. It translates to CASSFRPGTSGTYEQYF.

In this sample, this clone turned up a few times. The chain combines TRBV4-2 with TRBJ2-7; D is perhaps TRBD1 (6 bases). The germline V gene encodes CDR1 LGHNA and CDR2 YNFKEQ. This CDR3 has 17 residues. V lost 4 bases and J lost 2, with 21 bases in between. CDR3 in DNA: TGTGCCAGCAGCCGCTCCTTAGGGGGTGGACAGCCCTACGAGCAGTACTTC. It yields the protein CASSRSLGGGQPYEQYF.

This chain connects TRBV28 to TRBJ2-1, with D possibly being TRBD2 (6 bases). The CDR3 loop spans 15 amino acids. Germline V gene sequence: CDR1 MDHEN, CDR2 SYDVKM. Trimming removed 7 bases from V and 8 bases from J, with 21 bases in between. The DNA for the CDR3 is TGTGCCAGCACCGAGACTAGGCGGGTTGTTGATGAGCAGTTCTTC. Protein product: CASTETRRVVDEQFF.

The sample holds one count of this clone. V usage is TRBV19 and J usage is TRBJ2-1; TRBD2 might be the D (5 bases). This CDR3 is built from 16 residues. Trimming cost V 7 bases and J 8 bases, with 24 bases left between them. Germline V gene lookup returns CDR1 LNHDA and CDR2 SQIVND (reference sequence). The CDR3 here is CASKGLGRTRIDEQFF. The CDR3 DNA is TGTGCCAGTAAAGGCCTAGGTAGAACTAGAATTGATGAGCAGTTCTTC.

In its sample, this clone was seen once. The CDR3 loop is CASSKTSGRGNEQYF. The CDR3 DNA is TGTGCCAGCAGCAAAACTAGCGGGAGAGGCAACGAGCAGTACTTC. The rearrangement joins TRBV11-2 to TRBJ2-7; 11 bases map to TRBD2. There are 15 residues in the CDR3. Germline CDR1 and CDR2: SGHAT and FQNNGV. V was pared by 5 bases and J by 5 bases, with 8 bases of the junction left unmatched.

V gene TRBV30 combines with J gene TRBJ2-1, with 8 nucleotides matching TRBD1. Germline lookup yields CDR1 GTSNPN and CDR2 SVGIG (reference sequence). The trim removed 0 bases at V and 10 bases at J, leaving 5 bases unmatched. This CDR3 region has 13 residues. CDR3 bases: TGTGCCTGGAGTGTTTTTTACAGGGGGGAGCAGTTCTTC. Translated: CAWSVFYRGEQFF.

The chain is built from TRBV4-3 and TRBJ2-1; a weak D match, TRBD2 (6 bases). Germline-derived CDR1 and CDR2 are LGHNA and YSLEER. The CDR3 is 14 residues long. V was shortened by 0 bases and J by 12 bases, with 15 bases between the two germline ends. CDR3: CASSQEASVKGQFF. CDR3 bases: TGCGCCAGCAGCCAAGAGGCTAGCGTTAAGGGGCAGTTCTTC.

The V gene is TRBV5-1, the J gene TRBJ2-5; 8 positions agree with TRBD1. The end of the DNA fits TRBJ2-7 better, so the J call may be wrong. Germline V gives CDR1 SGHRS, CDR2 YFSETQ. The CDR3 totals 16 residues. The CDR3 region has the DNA TGCGCCAGCAGCCCTTGGACAGGGCAAAGCTCCTACGAGCAGTACTTC. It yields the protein CASSPWTGQSSYEQYF.

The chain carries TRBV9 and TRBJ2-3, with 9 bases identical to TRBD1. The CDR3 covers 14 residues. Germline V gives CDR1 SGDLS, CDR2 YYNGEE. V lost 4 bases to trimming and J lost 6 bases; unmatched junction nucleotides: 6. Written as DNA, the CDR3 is TGTGCCAGCAGCCCCCGGACAGGGGCGGATACGCAGTATTTT. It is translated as CASSPRTGADTQYF.

The CDR3 DNA is TGTGCCAGCCTCGATAGCGGGGTTTACTCCGAGCAGTACTTC. It encodes CASLDSGVYSEQYF. The chain couples TRBV2 to TRBJ2-7, with 8 bases identical to TRBD2. The ends lost 8 bases at V and 6 bases at J; junction bases unmatched: 12. This CDR3 is built from 14 residues. In germline, CDR1 is SNHLY, CDR2 FYNNEI.

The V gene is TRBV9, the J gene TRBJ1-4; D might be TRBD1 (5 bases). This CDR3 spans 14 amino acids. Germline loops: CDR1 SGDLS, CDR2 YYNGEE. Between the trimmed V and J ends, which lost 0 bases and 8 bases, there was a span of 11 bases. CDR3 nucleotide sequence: TGTGCCAGCAGCGTAGGCGGACATAACGAAAAACTGTTTTTT. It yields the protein CASSVGGHNEKLFF.

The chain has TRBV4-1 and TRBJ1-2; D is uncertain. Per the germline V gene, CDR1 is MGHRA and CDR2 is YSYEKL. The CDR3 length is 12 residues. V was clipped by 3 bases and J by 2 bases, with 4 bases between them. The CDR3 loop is CASSQANYGYTF. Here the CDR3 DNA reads TGCGCCAGCAGCCAGGCAAACTATGGCTACACCTTC.

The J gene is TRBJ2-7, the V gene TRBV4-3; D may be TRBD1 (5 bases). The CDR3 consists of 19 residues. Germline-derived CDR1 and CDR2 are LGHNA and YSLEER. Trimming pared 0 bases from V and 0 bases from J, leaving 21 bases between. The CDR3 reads CASSQDILPPEQASYEQYF. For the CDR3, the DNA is TGCGCCAGCAGCCAAGATATTCTCCCCCCAGAACAGGCCTCCTACGAGCAGTACTTC.

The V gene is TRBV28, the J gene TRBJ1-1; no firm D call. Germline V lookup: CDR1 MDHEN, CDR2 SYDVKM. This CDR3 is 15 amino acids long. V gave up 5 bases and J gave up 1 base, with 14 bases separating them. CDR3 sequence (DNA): TGTGCCAGCAGTCCCTCCGCAGCGCCGAACACTGAAGCTTTCTTT. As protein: CASSPSAAPNTEAFF. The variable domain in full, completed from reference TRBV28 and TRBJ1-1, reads DVKVTQSSRYLVKRTGEKVFLECVQDMDHENMFWYRQDPGLGLRLIYFSYDVKMKEKGDIPEGYSVSREKKERFSLILESASTNQTSMYLCASSPSAAPNTEAFFGQGTRLTVV.

CDR3 in amino acids: CASSPGQGAKRQYF. CDR3 nucleotide sequence: TGTGCCAGCAGTCCGGGACAGGGGGCTAAACGGCAGTACTTC. The chain combines TRBV6-5 with TRBJ2-7; 12 positions agree with TRBD1. Looked up from germline, CDR1 is MNHEY and CDR2 is SVGAGI. CDR3 length equals 14 residues. J gave up 9 bases and V 5 bases, and 8 bases lay outside the gene matches.

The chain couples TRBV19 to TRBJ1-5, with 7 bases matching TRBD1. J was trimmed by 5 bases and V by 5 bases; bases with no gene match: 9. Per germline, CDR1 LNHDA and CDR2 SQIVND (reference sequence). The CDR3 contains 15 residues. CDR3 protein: CASSPRDSFYQPQHF. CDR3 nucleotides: TGTGCCAGTAGTCCCCGGGACAGTTTCTATCAGCCCCAGCATTTT.

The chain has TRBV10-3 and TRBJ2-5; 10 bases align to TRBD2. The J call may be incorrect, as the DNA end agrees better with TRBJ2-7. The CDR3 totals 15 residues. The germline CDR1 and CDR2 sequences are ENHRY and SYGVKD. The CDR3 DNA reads TGTGCCATCAGTAGTCCCGGACTAGCGGTCTACGAGCAGTACTTC. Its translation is CAISSPGLAVYEQYF.

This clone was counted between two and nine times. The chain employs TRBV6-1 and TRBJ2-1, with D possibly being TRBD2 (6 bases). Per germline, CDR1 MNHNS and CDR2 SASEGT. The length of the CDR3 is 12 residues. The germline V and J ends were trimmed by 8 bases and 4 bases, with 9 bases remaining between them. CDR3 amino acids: CASRGLYNEQFF. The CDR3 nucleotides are TGTGCCAGCCGGGGACTGTACAATGAGCAGTTCTTC.

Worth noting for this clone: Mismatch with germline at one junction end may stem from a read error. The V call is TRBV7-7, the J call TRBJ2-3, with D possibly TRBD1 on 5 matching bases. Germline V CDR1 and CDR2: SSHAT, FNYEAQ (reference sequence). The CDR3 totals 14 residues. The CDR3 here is CASSLGAVTDTQYF. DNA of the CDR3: TGTGCTAGCAGCTTAGGGGCAGTCACAGATACGCAGTATTTT.

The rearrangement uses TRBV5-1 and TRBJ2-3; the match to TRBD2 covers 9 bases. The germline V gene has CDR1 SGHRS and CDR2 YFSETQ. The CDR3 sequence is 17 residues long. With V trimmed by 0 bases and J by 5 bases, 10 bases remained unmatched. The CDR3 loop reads CASSLVASGDGGDTQYF. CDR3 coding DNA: TGCGCCAGCAGCTTGGTCGCTAGCGGGGATGGGGGAGATACGCAGTATTTT.